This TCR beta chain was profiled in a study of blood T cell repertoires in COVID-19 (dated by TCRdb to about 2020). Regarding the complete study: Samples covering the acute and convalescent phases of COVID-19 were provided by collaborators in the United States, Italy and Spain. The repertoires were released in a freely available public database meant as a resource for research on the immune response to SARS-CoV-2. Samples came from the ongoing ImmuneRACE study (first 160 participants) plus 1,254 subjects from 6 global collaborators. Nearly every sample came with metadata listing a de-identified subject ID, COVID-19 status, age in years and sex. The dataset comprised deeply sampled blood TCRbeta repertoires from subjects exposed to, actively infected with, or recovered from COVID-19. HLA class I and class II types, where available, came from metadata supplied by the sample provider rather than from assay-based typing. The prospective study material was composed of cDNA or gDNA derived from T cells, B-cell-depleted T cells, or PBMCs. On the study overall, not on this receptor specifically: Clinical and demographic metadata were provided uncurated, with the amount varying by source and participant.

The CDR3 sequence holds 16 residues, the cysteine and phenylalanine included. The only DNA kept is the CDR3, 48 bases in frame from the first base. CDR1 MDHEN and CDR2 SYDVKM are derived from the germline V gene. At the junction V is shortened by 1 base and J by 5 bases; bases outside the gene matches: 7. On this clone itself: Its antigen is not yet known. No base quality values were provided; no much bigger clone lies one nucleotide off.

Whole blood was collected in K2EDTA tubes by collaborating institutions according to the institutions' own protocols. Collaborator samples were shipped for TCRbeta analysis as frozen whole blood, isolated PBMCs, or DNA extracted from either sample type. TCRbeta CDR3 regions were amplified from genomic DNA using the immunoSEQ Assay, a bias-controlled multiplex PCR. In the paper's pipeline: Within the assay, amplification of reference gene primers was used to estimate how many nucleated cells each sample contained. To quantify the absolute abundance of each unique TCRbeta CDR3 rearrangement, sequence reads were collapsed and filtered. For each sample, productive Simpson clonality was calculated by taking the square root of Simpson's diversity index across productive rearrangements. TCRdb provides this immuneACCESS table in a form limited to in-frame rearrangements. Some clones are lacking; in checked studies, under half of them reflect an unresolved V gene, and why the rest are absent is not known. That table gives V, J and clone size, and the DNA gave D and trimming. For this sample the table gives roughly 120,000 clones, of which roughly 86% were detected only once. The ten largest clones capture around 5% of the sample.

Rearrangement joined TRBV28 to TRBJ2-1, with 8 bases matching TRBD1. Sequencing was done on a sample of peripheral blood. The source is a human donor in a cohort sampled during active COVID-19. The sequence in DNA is TGTGCCAGCAGTTTATTTCAGGGGGCGGGGAACAATGAGCAGTTCTTC. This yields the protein CASSLFQGAGNNEQFF.